This T cell receptor beta chain was sequenced in a study of regulatory T cells in long-lasting Graves disease. With iRepertoire HTBI primers and Arm-PCR of CDR3 regions, TCR beta libraries were built. From the multiplex PCR reads, TCRdb called clonotypes with MiXCR, one entry per CDR3 protein. The sample includes some 340,000 distinct CDR3 sequences, about 23% seen only once; the top ten take about 29%. The CDR3 has 15 residues. V shed 6 bases and J 7 bases; nucleotides not matched to a gene: 15. From germline, CDR1 is MNHNS and CDR2 SASEGT. Study results and caveats: Newly diagnosed Graves' patients exceeded persistent ones in TCR diversity. Segments TRBV28, TRBJ1-2 and TRBJ2-5 showed preferential usage in persistent disease.

About this clonotype: The antigen remains undetermined. This clone may be a read error of a much larger clone one base away.

Regarding time point: persistent/refractory GD, antithyroid drugs over 5 years with positive TRAb. Isolated PBMC RNA provided the starting material for the TCR library. The TCR was taken from a woman aged 40-49 years with Graves disease. Material: peripheral blood mononuclear cells (PBMCs), obtained when the disease was refractory, from a patient treated with antithyroid drugs. The genes are TRBV6-1 and TRBJ2-7, with 7 nucleotides matching TRBD1. The CDR3 nucleotides read TGTGCCAGCAGAACACCCCCGGGACAGTCCGAAGAGCAGTACTTC. Translation: CASRTPPGQSEEQYF.